This section outlines one TCR beta chain sequence together with its context. Its matching antigen is unknown. Germline loops: CDR1 MDHEN, CDR2 SYDVKM. This CDR3 contains 12 residues. Trimming pared 4 bases from V and 4 bases from J, leaving 7 bases between. This sample is part of a study of radiotherapy plus CTLA-4 blockade in lung cancer. The overall study: Objective responses were seen in about a sixth of patients, disease control in approximately 30%. Study findings and constraints: Blood-borne expansion of tumor-derived TCR clones followed radiotherapy plus ipilimumab. Best predicting response, reportedly, were early blood T cell clone dynamics, with interferon-beta.

Method: immunoSEQ multiplex PCR; TCRdb's copy keeps in-frame clones and lacks some. The table lists about 94,000 clones, around 83% of them singletons. It was focal radiation plus CTLA-4 blockade with ipilimumab that patients with chemo-refractory metastatic non-small-cell lung cancer received. Sample: peripheral blood, taken from a patient treated with radiotherapy plus ipilimumab. This clonotype was sampled from a human donor with non-small cell lung cancer that progressed on radiotherapy plus ipilimumab. The gene calls are TRBV28 and TRBJ1-1; no clear D. CDR3 sequence (DNA): TGTGCCAGCAGTTCCCCAACCACTGAAGCTTTCTTT. Its protein product is CASSSPTTEAFF.